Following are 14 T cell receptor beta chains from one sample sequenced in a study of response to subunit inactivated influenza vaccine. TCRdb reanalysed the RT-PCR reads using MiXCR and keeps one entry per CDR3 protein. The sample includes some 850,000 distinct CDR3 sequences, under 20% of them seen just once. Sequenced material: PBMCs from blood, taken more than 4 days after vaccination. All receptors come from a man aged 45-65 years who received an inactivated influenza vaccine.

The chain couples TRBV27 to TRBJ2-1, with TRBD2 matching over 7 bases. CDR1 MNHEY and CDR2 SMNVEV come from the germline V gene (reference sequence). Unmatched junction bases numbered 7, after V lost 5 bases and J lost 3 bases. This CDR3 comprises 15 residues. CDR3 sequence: CASSKGLPVYNEQFF. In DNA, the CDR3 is TGTGCCAGCAGTAAGGGACTACCCGTCTACAATGAGCAGTTCTTC.

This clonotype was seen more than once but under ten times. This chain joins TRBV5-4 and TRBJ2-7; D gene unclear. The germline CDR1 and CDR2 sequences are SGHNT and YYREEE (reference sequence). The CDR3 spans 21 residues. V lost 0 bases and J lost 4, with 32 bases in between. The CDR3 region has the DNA TGTGCCAGCAGCTTGGCCGTTTCCAGAGATCAGGTCTACATCGCATCGTACGAGCAGTACTTC. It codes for CASSLAVSRDQVYIASYEQYF.

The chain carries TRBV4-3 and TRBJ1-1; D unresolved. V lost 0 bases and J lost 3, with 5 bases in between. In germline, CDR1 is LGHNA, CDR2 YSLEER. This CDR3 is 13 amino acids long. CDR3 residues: CASSQDEDTEAFF. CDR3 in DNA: TGCGCCAGCAGCCAAGATGAGGACACTGAAGCTTTCTTT.

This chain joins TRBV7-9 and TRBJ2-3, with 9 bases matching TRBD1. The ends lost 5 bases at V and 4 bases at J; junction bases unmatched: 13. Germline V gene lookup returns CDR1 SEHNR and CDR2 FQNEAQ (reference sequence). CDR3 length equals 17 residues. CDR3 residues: CASSPSTGTGYADTQYF. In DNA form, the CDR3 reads TGTGCCAGCAGCCCGTCGACCGGGACAGGGTATGCAGATACGCAGTATTTT.

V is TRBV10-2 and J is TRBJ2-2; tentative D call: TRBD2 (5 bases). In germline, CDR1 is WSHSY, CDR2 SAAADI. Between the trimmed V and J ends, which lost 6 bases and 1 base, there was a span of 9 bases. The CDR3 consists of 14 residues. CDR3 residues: CASRDGMNTGELFF. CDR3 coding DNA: TGCGCCAGCAGGGACGGGATGAACACCGGGGAGCTGTTTTTT.

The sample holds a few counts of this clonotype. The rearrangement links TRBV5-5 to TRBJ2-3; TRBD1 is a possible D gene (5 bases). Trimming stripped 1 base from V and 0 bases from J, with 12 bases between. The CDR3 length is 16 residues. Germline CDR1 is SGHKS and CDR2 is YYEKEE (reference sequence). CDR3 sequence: CASSLWQGPSTDTQYF. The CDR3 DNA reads TGTGCCAGCAGCTTGTGGCAGGGCCCTAGCACAGATACGCAGTATTTT.

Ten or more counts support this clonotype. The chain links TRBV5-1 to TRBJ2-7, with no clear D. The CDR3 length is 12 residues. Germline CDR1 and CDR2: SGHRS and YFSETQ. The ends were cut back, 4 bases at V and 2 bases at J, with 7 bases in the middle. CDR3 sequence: CASSGLTYEQYF. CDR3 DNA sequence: TGCGCCAGCAGCGGGCTGACCTACGAGCAGTACTTC. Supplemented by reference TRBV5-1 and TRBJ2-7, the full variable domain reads KAGVTQTPRYLIKTRGQQVTLSCSPISGHRSVSWYQQTPGQGLQFLFEYFSETQRNKGNFPGRFSGRQFSNSRSEMNVSTLELGDSALYLCASSGLTYEQYFGPGTRLTVT.

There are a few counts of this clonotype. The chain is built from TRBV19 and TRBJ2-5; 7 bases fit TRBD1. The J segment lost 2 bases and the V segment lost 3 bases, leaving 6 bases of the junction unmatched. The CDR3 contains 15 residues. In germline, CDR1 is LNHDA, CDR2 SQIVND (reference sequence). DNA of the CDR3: TGTGCCAGTAGTATTCGGACAGGCCGGCAAGAGACCCAGTACTTC. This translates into CASSIRTGRQETQYF.

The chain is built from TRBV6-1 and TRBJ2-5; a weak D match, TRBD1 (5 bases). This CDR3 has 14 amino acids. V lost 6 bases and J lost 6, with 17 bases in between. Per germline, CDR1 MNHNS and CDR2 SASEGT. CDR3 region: CASSLQGTAKTQYF. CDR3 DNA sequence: TGTGCCAGCAGCCTCCAGGGAACGGCAAAGACCCAGTACTTC.

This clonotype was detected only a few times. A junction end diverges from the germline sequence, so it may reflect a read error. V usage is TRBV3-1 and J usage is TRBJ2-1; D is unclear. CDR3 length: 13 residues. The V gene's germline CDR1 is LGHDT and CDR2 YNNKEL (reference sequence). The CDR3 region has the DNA TGCGCCAGCAGCCAAGATCGCTACAATGAGCAGTTCTTC. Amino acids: CASSQDRYNEQFF.

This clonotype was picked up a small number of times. The CDR3 DNA reads as TGCAGTGCTAGAGATTCCCGGGGACTAGCGAGAGCGAATGAGCAGTTCTTC. This codes for CSARDSRGLARANEQFF. The chain links TRBV20-1 to TRBJ2-1; TRBD2 aligns across 10 bases. The CDR3 length is 17 residues. Looked up from germline, CDR1 is DFQATT and CDR2 is SNEGSKA (reference sequence). Trimming cost V 0 bases and J 7 bases; bases outside gene matches: 12.

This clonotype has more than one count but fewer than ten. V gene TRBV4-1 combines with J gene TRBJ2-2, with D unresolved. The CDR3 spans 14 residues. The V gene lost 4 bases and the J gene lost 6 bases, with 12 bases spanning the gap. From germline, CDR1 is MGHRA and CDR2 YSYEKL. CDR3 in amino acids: CASSLSVISGELFF. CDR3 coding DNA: TGCGCCAGCAGCCTAAGCGTAATTTCCGGGGAGCTGTTTTTT.

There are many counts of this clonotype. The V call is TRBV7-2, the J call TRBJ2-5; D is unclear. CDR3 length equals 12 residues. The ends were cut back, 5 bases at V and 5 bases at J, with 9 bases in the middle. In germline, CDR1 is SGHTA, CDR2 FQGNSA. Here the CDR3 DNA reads TGTGCCAGCAGCAGGGCCAGGGAGACCCAGTACTTC. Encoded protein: CASSRARETQYF.

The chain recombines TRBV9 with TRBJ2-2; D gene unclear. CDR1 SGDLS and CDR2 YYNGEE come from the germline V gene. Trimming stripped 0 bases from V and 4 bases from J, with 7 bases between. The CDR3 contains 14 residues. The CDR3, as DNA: TGTGCCAGCAGCGTAGGGACGGCCACCGGGGAGCTGTTTTTT. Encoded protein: CASSVGTATGELFF.